The next 15 T cell receptor beta chains were all read from a single sample in a study of blood T cell repertoires in COVID-19. Repertoires were generated with immunoSEQ multiplex PCR, while TCRdb's copy carries only in-frame clones and drops some. The data show under 130,000 clones, approximately 81% seen once. The sequencing sample was made of peripheral blood. These TCRs come from an elderly man with acute or convalescent COVID-19.

The gene calls are TRBV15 and TRBJ2-5, with TRBD2 identical over 14 bases. Trimming cost V 3 bases and J 3 bases; bases outside gene matches: 0. This CDR3 has 15 amino acids. Germline CDR1 reads LNHNV; CDR2 reads YYDKDF (reference sequence). In nucleotides, the CDR3 is TGTGCCACCAGCAGGGGACTAGCGGGAGAAGAGACCCAGTACTTC. The encoded protein is CATSRGLAGEETQYF.

This clone was detected once. Here the CDR3 DNA reads TGTGCCAGCAGTGATCTAGACAGGGCGGGAGCTTTCTTT. Amino acids: CASSDLDRAGAFF. This chain uses TRBV6-1 with TRBJ1-1; 7 nucleotides match TRBD1. V gave up 3 bases and J gave up 10 bases; unmatched junction bases: 8. The length of the CDR3 is 13 residues. Germline V gene lookup returns CDR1 MNHNS and CDR2 SASEGT.

V usage is TRBV13 and J usage is TRBJ2-5; D unresolved. Germline loops: CDR1 PRHDT, CDR2 FYEKMQ (reference sequence). V lost 2 bases to trimming and J lost 7 bases, with 8 bases between them. The CDR3 spans 12 residues. Here the CDR3 reads CASSLLRGTQYF. CDR3 coding DNA: TGTGCCAGCAGCTTACTCCGAGGGACCCAGTACTTC.

The chain joins TRBV7-9 to TRBJ2-7; D perhaps matches TRBD2 (6 bases). Trimming cost V 5 bases and J 4 bases, with 9 bases left between them. This CDR3 region has 12 residues. CDR1 and CDR2 from the germline V gene are SEHNR and FQNEAQ (reference sequence). DNA of the CDR3: TGTGCCAGCAGCAGGGACTGGTACGAGCAGTACTTC. This sequence encodes CASSRDWYEQYF.

In its sample, this clone was seen once. This chain joins TRBV15 and TRBJ1-6; no clear D. Germline V gives CDR1 LNHNV, CDR2 YYDKDF (reference sequence). This CDR3 comprises 15 residues. V gave up 0 bases and J gave up 7 bases, with 10 bases separating them. The CDR3 region is CATSRDPVPNSPLHF. The DNA for the CDR3 is TGTGCCACCAGCAGAGATCCCGTCCCCAATTCACCCCTCCACTTT.

The chain employs TRBV30 and TRBJ1-2; D unclear. CDR1 is GTSNPN and CDR2 is SVGIG in the germline V gene (reference sequence). V lost 5 bases and J lost 0, with 19 bases in between. The CDR3 contains 16 residues. CDR3 amino acids: CAWDRLGRQANYGYTF. The CDR3 DNA sequence: TGTGCCTGGGATAGGTTGGGCCGACAAGCTAACTATGGCTACACCTTC.

This CDR3 reads CATSRERDRGNSPLHF. In DNA, the CDR3 is TGTGCCACCAGCAGAGAAAGGGACAGGGGTAATTCACCCCTCCACTTT. The chain couples TRBV15 to TRBJ1-6, with 10 bases matching TRBD1. Germline V CDR1 and CDR2: LNHNV, YYDKDF (reference sequence). The CDR3 covers 16 residues. Trimming removed 0 bases from V and 6 bases from J; junction bases left unmatched: 2.

This clone was observed a single time. V and J are TRBV5-1 and TRBJ2-5; the D is unclear. Looked up from germline, CDR1 is SGHRS and CDR2 is YFSETQ. This CDR3 contains 14 residues. Trimming left V 0 bases short and J 1 base short, with 7 bases between. The chain's CDR3 is CASSLVSFQETQYF. CDR3 bases: TGCGCCAGCAGCTTGGTATCGTTCCAAGAGACCCAGTACTTC.

This rearrangement joins TRBV7-2 to TRBJ1-2; the match to TRBD1 covers 7 bases. Per the germline V gene, CDR1 is SGHTA and CDR2 is FQGNSA. The V gene end was trimmed by 5 bases and the J gene end by 2 bases; junction bases not matched to a gene: 8. This CDR3 comprises 15 residues. In DNA, the CDR3 is TGTGCCAGCAGCCCCCTAAGGGGGCGCAACTATGGCTACACCTTC. It codes for CASSPLRGRNYGYTF.

The CDR3 sequence: CATSDSSQGAKDTQYF. Written as DNA, the CDR3 is TGTGCCACCAGTGATTCAAGCCAGGGGGCCAAGGATACGCAGTATTTT. The genes are TRBV24-1 and TRBJ2-3; 8 bases are shared with TRBD1. Per the germline V gene, CDR1 is KGHDR and CDR2 is SFDVKD. The CDR3 loop spans 16 amino acids. V lost 2 bases to trimming and J lost 6 bases; unmatched junction nucleotides: 9.

Comment on this clone: This sample also contains other DNA sequences that code for the same CDR3. The chain is built from TRBV12-3 or TRBV12-4 and TRBJ1-1; no firm D call. The CDR3 runs 12 residues. Trimming took 5 bases from V and 1 from J, leaving 5 bases between them. CDR3 loop: CASSPRNTEAFF. The CDR3, as DNA: TGTGCCAGCAGTCCGAGGAACACTGAAGCTTTCTTT.

The CDR3 bases are TGTGCCAGCAGCCCCCAGGGCCTATACTATGGCTACACCTTC. This codes for CASSPQGLYYGYTF. V is TRBV7-2 and J is TRBJ1-2; D may be TRBD1 (5 bases). The CDR3 extends over 14 amino acids. Germline CDR1 SGHTA, CDR2 FQGNSA. The V end was cut by 5 bases, the J end by 3 bases, with 13 bases between.

The V gene is TRBV9, the J gene TRBJ1-1; 8 bases map to TRBD1. Germline V gene sequence: CDR1 SGDLS, CDR2 YYNGEE. After removal of 4 bases from V and 10 bases from J, the junction contained 6 bases not matched to a gene. This CDR3 is built from 12 residues. The CDR3 nucleotides read TGTGCCAGCAGCCCAGGACAGGGTGGAGCTTTCTTT. Translation: CASSPGQGGAFF.

This rearrangement joins TRBV25-1 to TRBJ2-1, with TRBD2 as a possible D gene (6 bases). The CDR3 is 13 amino acids. Per the germline V gene, CDR1 is MGHDK and CDR2 is SYGVNS. The germline V and J ends were trimmed by 5 bases and 9 bases, with 14 bases remaining between them. The CDR3 DNA follows: TGTGCCAGCAGTCAAAAAGTGGGGGGTGAGCAGTTCTTC. This encodes CASSQKVGGEQFF.

The V call is TRBV28, the J call TRBJ2-7, with TRBD2 matching 7 bases. CDR1 MDHEN and CDR2 SYDVKM come from the germline V gene. Trimming at V came to 6 bases and at J to 3 bases, leaving 11 bases not matched to a gene. This CDR3 is built from 15 residues. The CDR3 nucleotides read TGTGCCAGCAGGGCGCTCGCGGGAGCCAACTACGAGCAGTACTTC. Its protein is CASRALAGANYEQYF.